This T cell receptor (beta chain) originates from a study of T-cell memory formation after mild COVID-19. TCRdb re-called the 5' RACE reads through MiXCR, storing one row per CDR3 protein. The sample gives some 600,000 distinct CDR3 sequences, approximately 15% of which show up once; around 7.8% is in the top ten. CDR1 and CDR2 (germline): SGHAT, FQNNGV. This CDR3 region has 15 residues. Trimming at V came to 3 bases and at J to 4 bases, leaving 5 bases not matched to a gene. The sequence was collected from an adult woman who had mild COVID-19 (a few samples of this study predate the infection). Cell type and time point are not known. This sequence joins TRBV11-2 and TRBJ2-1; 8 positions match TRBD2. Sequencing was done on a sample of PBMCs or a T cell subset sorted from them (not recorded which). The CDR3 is CASSFLAGRYNEQFF. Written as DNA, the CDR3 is TGTGCCAGCAGCTTCCTAGCGGGCCGATACAATGAGCAGTTCTTC.